A selection of T cell receptor beta chains follows, all from one sample in a study of PD-1 blockade in classical Hodgkin lymphoma. Clones were read by immunoSEQ multiplex PCR, and TCRdb kept only the in-frame ones, dropping some. The sample includes fewer than 20,000 clones, approximately 80% of them seen just once. Sequenced here: CD4+ T cells from blood, sampled before the fourth cycle of nivolumab. The receptor source for this set is a human donor with classical Hodgkin lymphoma. Each CDR3 is given with its conserved first and last residue. Fields, in order: clone size, D gene, V gene, J gene, CDR3 protein, CDR3 DNA. The D gene is left open where the match is weak. The listing skips clone size in some rows; elsewhere it reads once, few, many or a size class.

-	TRBD2	TRBV29-1	TRBJ2-7	CSVGAGGPGEQYF	TGCAGCGTTGGAGCGGGAGGGCCGGGAGAGCAGTACTTC
-	-	TRBV18	TRBJ1-4	CASSPQGANEKLFF	TGTGCCAGCTCACCACAGGGGGCTAATGAAAAACTGTTTTTT
-	-	TRBV7-8	TRBJ2-5	CASSYGQGGEETQYF	TGTGCCAGCAGCTACGGACAGGGAGGGGAAGAGACCCAGTACTTC
-	-	TRBV4-1	TRBJ2-7	CASSQDLWQEQYF	TGCGCCAGCAGCCAAGATCTCTGGCAGGAGCAGTACTTC
-	-	TRBV29-1	TRBJ2-1	CSVPEGFGYNEQFF	TGCAGCGTTCCCGAGGGGTTCGGGTACAATGAGCAGTTCTTC
few	TRBD1	TRBV7-9	TRBJ2-1	CASSKQGVDNEQFF	TGTGCCAGCAGCAAACAGGGGGTCGACAATGAGCAGTTCTTC
few	-	TRBV6-1	TRBJ1-2	CATIFRAGINYGYTF	TGTGCCACCATTTTCAGGGCCGGAATTAACTATGGCTACACCTTC
-	-	TRBV5-5	TRBJ2-5	CASSLGVWETQYF	TGTGCCAGCAGCTTGGGGGTCTGGGAGACCCAGTACTTC
few	-	TRBV28	TRBJ2-6	CASRAQGRANVLTF	TGTGCCAGCAGGGCACAGGGTAGAGCCAACGTCCTGACTTTC
-	-	TRBV6-1	TRBJ2-4	CASSGSPNIQYF	TGTGCCAGCAGTGGTAGTCCCAACATTCAGTACTTC
-	-	TRBV5-1	TRBJ2-7	CASSLAGPMVWSYEQYF	TGCGCCAGCAGCTTGGCCGGACCCATGGTCTGGTCCTACGAGCAGTACTTC
-	TRBD1	TRBV19	TRBJ1-2	CASSGTDWDRPYGYTF	TGTGCCAGTAGTGGTACCGATTGGGACAGGCCCTATGGCTACACCTTC
-	-	TRBV5-6	TRBJ1-5	CASSAGSHIAQPQHF	TGTGCCAGCAGTGCCGGGAGCCACATAGCACAGCCCCAGCATTTT
once	-	TRBV2	TRBJ1-4	CASRARTFGVPTNEKLFF	TGTGCCAGCAGAGCCAGGACCTTTGGGGTACCAACTAATGAAAAACTGTTTTTT
few	TRBD1	TRBV19	TRBJ2-6	CASRTGGSGANVLTF	TGTGCCAGTAGGACAGGGGGCTCTGGGGCCAACGTCCTGACTTTC
-	-	TRBV6-5	TRBJ1-5	CASSYFAGVGWPQHF	TGTGCCAGCAGTTACTTCGCTGGGGTAGGGTGGCCCCAGCATTTT
-	-	TRBV7-2	TRBJ2-1	CASSLGYGTVYNEQFF	TGTGCCAGCAGCTTAGGATACGGGACCGTCTACAATGAGCAGTTCTTC
-	TRBD1	TRBV5-1	TRBJ2-1	CASSSTGQGAYNEQFF	TGCGCCAGCAGCTCAACGGGACAGGGTGCCTACAATGAGCAGTTCTTC
-	-	TRBV7-9	TRBJ1-1	CASSLLENTEAFF	TGTGCCAGCAGCTTACTGGAGAACACTGAAGCTTTCTTT
-	-	TRBV27	TRBJ2-1	CASIPRSSYNEQFF	TGTGCCAGCATCCCTAGGAGCTCCTACAATGAGCAGTTCTTC
few	-	TRBV7-9	TRBJ2-7	CASSLGIYYEQYF	TGTGCCAGCAGCTTAGGGATTTACTACGAGCAGTACTTC
-	-	TRBV4-1	TRBJ2-7	CASSQAPGRQYF	TGCGCCAGCAGCCAAGCCCCAGGGCGGCAGTACTTC
-	-	TRBV30	TRBJ2-2	CAWSVPRERTFTGELFF	TGTGCCTGGAGTGTCCCGAGAGAGAGGACTTTCACCGGGGAGCTGTTTTTT
-	TRBD1	TRBV5-4	TRBJ2-1	CASSLVHRGDDEQFF	TGTGCCAGCAGCTTGGTGCACAGGGGGGACGATGAGCAGTTCTTC
medium-sized	-	TRBV10-2	TRBJ2-7	CASSGHYEQYF	TGCGCCAGCAGTGGGCACTACGAGCAGTACTTC
-	-	TRBV15	TRBJ2-5	CATSRGDFQETQYF	TGTGCCACCAGCAGAGGGGACTTCCAAGAGACCCAGTACTTC
-	TRBD1	TRBV5-1	TRBJ1-5	CASSWTGALGAQHF	TGCGCCAGCAGCTGGACAGGGGCATTGGGGGCCCAGCATTTT
-	-	TRBV2	TRBJ1-5	CASSGTPYQPQHF	TGTGCCAGCAGTGGAACACCCTATCAGCCCCAGCATTTT
-	-	TRBV9	TRBJ1-1	CASSVVDSKNTEAFF	TGTGCCAGCAGCGTAGTGGACAGTAAGAACACTGAAGCTTTCTTT
-	-	TRBV7-8	TRBJ2-7	CASSLRTASYEQYF	TGTGCCAGCAGCTTAAGGACTGCCTCCTACGAGCAGTACTTC
-	-	TRBV14	TRBJ2-5	CASSQVGGRETQYF	TGTGCCAGCAGCCAAGTGGGGGGGCGTGAGACCCAGTACTTC
-	-	TRBV10-1	TRBJ1-1	CASSVMGNTEAFF	TGCGCCAGCAGTGTAATGGGGAACACTGAAGCTTTCTTT
-	TRBD1	TRBV15	TRBJ2-1	CATSTRQGVQFF	TGTGCCACCAGCACCAGACAGGGCGTGCAGTTCTTC
-	TRBD2	TRBV28	TRBJ2-2	CAINPGDYRTGELFF	TGTGCCATCAATCCCGGGGACTACCGCACCGGGGAGCTGTTTTTT
-	TRBD1	TRBV19	TRBJ2-6	CATRQGAGANVLTF	TGTGCCACGCGCCAGGGGGCTGGGGCCAACGTCCTGACTTTC
-	TRBD1	TRBV10-3	TRBJ1-1	CAINSGGDTEAFF	TGTGCCATCAATTCAGGGGGCGATACTGAAGCTTTCTTT
-	-	TRBV30	TRBJ2-1	CAWSRTHGEQFF	TGTGCCTGGAGCAGGACCCACGGGGAGCAGTTCTTC
-	TRBD1	TRBV25-1	TRBJ2-5	CASSGSGTAQETQYF	TGTGCCAGCAGTGGGTCCGGGACAGCTCAAGAGACCCAGTACTTC
few	-	TRBV29-1	TRBJ1-2	CSALEGTHGYTF	TGCAGCGCTTTGGAAGGGACTCACGGCTACACCTTC
-	-	TRBV13	TRBJ1-4	CASSLSLGKLFF	TGTGCCAGCAGCTTAAGTCTGGGGAAACTGTTTTTT
few	TRBD1	TRBV6-4	TRBJ2-3	CASSSLGQAGATQYF	TGTGCCAGCAGTTCCCTTGGACAGGCTGGGGCTACGCAGTATTTT
-	TRBD1	TRBV2	TRBJ2-2	CASAAGQGNPGELFF	TGTGCCAGCGCCGCGGGACAGGGGAACCCCGGGGAGCTGTTTTTT
few	-	TRBV19	TRBJ1-1	CASSIYQMNTEAFF	TGTGCCAGTAGTATTTATCAGATGAACACTGAAGCTTTCTTT
once	-	TRBV6-1	TRBJ1-2	CASSGLSYGYTF	TGTGCCAGCAGCGGACTAAGCTATGGCTACACCTTC
-	-	TRBV6-1	TRBJ2-3	CASTLAGDTQYF	TGTGCCAGCACCCTGGCGGGGGATACGCAGTATTTT
few	-	TRBV6-5	TRBJ2-7	CASSYSRQGFYEQYF	TGTGCCAGCAGTTACTCCCGTCAGGGGTTTTACGAGCAGTACTTC
-	-	TRBV4-2	TRBJ2-6	CASSQDRVGKVSGANVLTF	TGTGCCAGCAGCCAAGATCGCGTGGGTAAAGTCTCTGGGGCCAACGTCCTGACTTTC
-	-	TRBV29-1	TRBJ1-1	CSAALGGTEAFF	TGCAGCGCTGCCTTAGGGGGCACTGAAGCTTTCTTT